This T cell receptor beta chain was identified during a study of early T cells in non-severe SARS-CoV-2 infection. Study-level background: Investigators sequenced bulk RNA drawn from unsorted whole blood, and chains remained unpaired.

Per germline, CDR1 PRHDT and CDR2 FYEKMQ (reference sequence). With 5 bases clipped from V and 6 bases from J, the junction kept 7 bases outside the gene matches. The CDR3 extends over 15 amino acids. TCRdb recomputed calls from the 5' RACE reads with MiXCR, one row per CDR3 protein. The sample records about 60,000 distinct CDR3 sequences, approximately 5.6% being singletons. The sequenced sample was whole blood. This chain connects TRBV13 to TRBJ2-1; 10 bases are shared with TRBD2. This receptor was obtained from an adult who was a healthcare worker with PCR-confirmed SARS-CoV-2 infection or an uninfected control (not recorded which). The CDR3 loop reads CASSLLIAGGNEQFF. CDR3 nucleotides: TGTGCCAGCAGCCTCCTCATAGCGGGAGGCAATGAGCAGTTCTTC.